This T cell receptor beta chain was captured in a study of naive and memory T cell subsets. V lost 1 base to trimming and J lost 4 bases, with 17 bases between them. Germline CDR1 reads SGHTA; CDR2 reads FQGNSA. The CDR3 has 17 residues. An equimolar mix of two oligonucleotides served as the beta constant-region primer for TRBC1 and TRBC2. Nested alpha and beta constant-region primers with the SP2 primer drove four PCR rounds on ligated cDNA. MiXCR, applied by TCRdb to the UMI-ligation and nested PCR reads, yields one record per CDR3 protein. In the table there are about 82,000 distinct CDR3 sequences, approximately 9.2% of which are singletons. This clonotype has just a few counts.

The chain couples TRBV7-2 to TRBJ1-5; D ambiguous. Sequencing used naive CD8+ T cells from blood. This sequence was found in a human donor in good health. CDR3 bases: TGTGCCAGCAGCTTAGTATGGCCTCCCAAAGTGAATCAGCCCCAGCATTTT. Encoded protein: CASSLVWPPKVNQPQHF.